One and the same sample provided the 13 T cell receptor beta chains below, sequenced in a study of blood T cell repertoires in COVID-19. Produced via immunoSEQ multiplex PCR; TCRdb's table is partial and in-frame only. The sample includes 250,000 to 400,000 clones, approximately 89% seen only once; the top ten take 1.5% to 2%. Sequenced sample: peripheral blood. The source of these receptors is a woman aged 25 to 39 with COVID-19, enrolled during active disease.

V is TRBV7-2 and J is TRBJ2-5; TRBD1 is a possible D gene (6 bases). Trimming took 5 bases from V and 0 from J, leaving 16 bases between them. Germline CDR1 reads SGHTA; CDR2 reads FQGNSA. This CDR3 is 16 amino acids long. CDR3 sequence reads: CASSGTGSWDQETQYF. The CDR3, as DNA: TGTGCCAGCAGCGGTACAGGGAGTTGGGACCAAGAGACCCAGTACTTC.

This CDR3 reads CASSIDARNGELFF. DNA of the CDR3: TGTGCCAGTAGTATAGATGCGAGGAACGGGGAGCTGTTTTTT. The V call is TRBV19, the J call TRBJ2-2; D remains ambiguous. This CDR3 spans 14 amino acids. Germline loops: CDR1 LNHDA, CDR2 SQIVND (reference sequence). The V end lost 0 bases, the J end lost 7 bases, and 9 bases lay between the germline ends.

The CDR3 bases are TGTGCCAGCAGCCAAGGAGGGTACACCATATATTTT. Translating it yields CASSQGGYTIYF. The chain recombines TRBV3-1 (or the pseudogene TRBV3-2) with TRBJ1-3, with D unclear. Germline lookup yields CDR1 LGHDT and CDR2 YNNKEL (reference sequence). With 1 base removed from V and 8 bases from J, the gap between germline ends came to 6 bases. The CDR3 extends over 12 amino acids.

The chain has TRBV13 and TRBJ1-1; TRBD1 might be the D (6 bases). The germline CDR1 and CDR2 sequences are PRHDT and FYEKMQ (reference sequence). Deletions cut 0 bases from V and 4 bases from J, with 12 bases between. The CDR3 length is 15 residues. CDR3 DNA: TGTGCCAGCAGCTTAGGACAGGGAAGGAGCACTGAAGCTTTCTTT. It yields the protein CASSLGQGRSTEAFF.

The chain employs TRBV29-1 and TRBJ2-3; TRBD1 matches 8 bases. The germline gives CDR1 SQVTM, CDR2 ANQGSEA. The V gene end was trimmed by 7 bases and the J gene end by 4 bases; junction bases not matched to a gene: 4. This CDR3 has 12 residues. The CDR3 sequence: CSAGRGPDTQYF. As DNA, the CDR3 is TGCAGCGCTGGCAGGGGGCCAGATACGCAGTATTTT.

This chain joins TRBV5-6 and TRBJ2-7; maybe TRBD2 (5 bases). The length of the CDR3 is 12 residues. CDR1 is SGHDT and CDR2 is YYEEEE in the germline V gene. Trimming shortened V by 1 base and J by 4 bases, and 6 bases separated the two germline ends. The CDR3 region has the DNA TGTGCCAGCAGCTTGCGGGGATACGAGCAGTACTTC. Translation gives CASSLRGYEQYF. Combining the CDR3 with reference TRBV5-6 and TRBJ2-7 gives the whole variable domain DAGVTQSPTHLIKTRGQQVTLRCSPKSGHDTVSWYQQALGQGPQFIFQYYEEEERQRGNFPDRFSGHQFPNYSSELNVNALLLGDSALYLCASSLRGYEQYFGPGTRLTVT.

The chain has TRBV2 and TRBJ1-2; D is uncertain. With 7 bases removed from V and 4 bases from J, the gap between germline ends came to 13 bases. CDR1 SNHLY and CDR2 FYNNEI come from the germline V gene. The CDR3 has 13 amino acids. The CDR3 coding sequence is TGTGCCAGCAACCCTACGAACGTCTATGGCTACACCTTC. Its protein product is CASNPTNVYGYTF.

This clone was seen just once. This rearrangement joins TRBV6-5 to TRBJ2-2, with D possibly matching TRBD2 (5 bases). The CDR3 contains 12 residues. V was cut by 11 bases and J by 4 bases, with 11 bases left in between. Germline CDR1 is MNHEY and CDR2 is SVGAGI. CDR3 protein: CAARRGTGELFF. CDR3 nucleotide sequence: TGTGCCGCACGTCGGGGCACCGGGGAGCTGTTTTTT.

V usage is TRBV6-6 and J usage is TRBJ1-1; TRBD1 might be the D (5 bases). Germline lookup yields CDR1 MNHNY and CDR2 SVGAGI (reference sequence). Trimming cost V 2 bases and J 5 bases, with 15 bases left between them. CDR3 length: 15 amino acids. The chain's CDR3 is CASSYPGVRGTEAFF. The DNA of the CDR3 is TGTGCCAGCAGTTACCCGGGGGTGAGGGGAACTGAAGCTTTCTTT.

There are a few counts of this clone. CDR3 in amino acids: CASSRLWDFTSYEQYF. CDR3 sequence (DNA): TGCGCCAGCAGCCGCTTATGGGACTTTACCTCCTACGAGCAGTACTTC. V and J are TRBV4-1 and TRBJ2-7; maybe TRBD2 (6 bases). CDR3 size: 16 residues. CDR1 is MGHRA and CDR2 is YSYEKL in the germline V gene. Trimming pared 4 bases from V and 0 bases from J, leaving 16 bases between.

The V gene is TRBV27, the J gene TRBJ1-2; the match to TRBD1 covers 8 bases. Germline loops: CDR1 MNHEY, CDR2 SMNVEV (reference sequence). There are 14 residues in the CDR3. The V and J ends lost 3 bases and 6 bases, in that order; junction bases with no gene match: 6. This chain's CDR3 is CASSLAGGLDGYTF. The CDR3 DNA follows: TGTGCCAGCAGTTTGGCAGGGGGCCTAGATGGCTACACCTTC.

V usage is TRBV27 and J usage is TRBJ2-3; D is perhaps TRBD2 (6 bases). This CDR3 spans 15 amino acids. Germline values: CDR1 MNHEY, CDR2 SMNVEV (reference sequence). V lost 4 bases, J lost 4 bases, and 15 bases lay in between. In nucleotides, the CDR3 is TGTGCCAGCAGTTCGAGACTGGGGGGAGCAGATACGCAGTATTTT. Translated: CASSSRLGGADTQYF.

The rearrangement joins TRBV28 to TRBJ1-1; D perhaps matches TRBD1 (5 bases). CDR1 and CDR2 (germline): MDHEN, SYDVKM. CDR3 length equals 17 residues. V was pared by 3 bases and J by 0 bases, with 17 bases between. CDR3: CASSLGPWPPVNTEAFF. The CDR3 DNA reads TGTGCCAGCAGTTTGGGGCCTTGGCCTCCAGTGAACACTGAAGCTTTCTTT.